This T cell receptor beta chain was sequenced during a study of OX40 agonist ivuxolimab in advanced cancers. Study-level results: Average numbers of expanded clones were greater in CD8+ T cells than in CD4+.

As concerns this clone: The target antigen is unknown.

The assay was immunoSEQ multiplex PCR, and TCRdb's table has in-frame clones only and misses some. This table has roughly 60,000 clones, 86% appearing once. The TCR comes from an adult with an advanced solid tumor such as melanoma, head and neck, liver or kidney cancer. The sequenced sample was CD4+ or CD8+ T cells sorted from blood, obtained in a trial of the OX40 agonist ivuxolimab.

The CDR3 here is CASSLARASYNEQFF. CDR3 nucleotide sequence: TGTGCCAGCAGCTTGGCTAGGGCCTCCTACAATGAGCAGTTCTTC. The chain links TRBV5-8 to TRBJ2-1; no definite D call. Deletions cut 0 bases from V and 0 bases from J, with 7 bases between. The V gene's germline CDR1 is SGHTS and CDR2 YDEGEE. The CDR3 is made up of 15 amino acids.